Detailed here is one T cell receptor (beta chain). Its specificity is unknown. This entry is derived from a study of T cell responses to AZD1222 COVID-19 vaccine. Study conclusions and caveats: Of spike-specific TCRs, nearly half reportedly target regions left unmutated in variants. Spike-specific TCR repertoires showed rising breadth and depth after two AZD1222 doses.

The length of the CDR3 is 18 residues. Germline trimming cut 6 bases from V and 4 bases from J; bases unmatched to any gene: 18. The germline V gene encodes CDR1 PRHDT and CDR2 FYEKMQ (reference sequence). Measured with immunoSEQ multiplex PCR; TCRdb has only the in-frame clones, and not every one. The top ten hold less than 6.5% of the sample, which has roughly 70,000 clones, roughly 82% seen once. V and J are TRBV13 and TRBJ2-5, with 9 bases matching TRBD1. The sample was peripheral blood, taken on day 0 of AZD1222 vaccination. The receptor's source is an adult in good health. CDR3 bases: TGTGCCAGCAGTTTTCGGGACAGGGAATTTATTACGGTAGAGACCCAGTACTTC. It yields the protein CASSFRDREFITVETQYF.